These 18 T cell receptor beta chains were all obtained from the same sample, sequenced in a study of cytomegalovirus exposure and HLA in healthy donors. PCR primers comprised 60 Vbeta and 13 Jbeta primers. Method: immunoSEQ multiplex PCR; TCRdb's copy keeps in-frame clones and lacks some. Altogether around 160,000 clones are present, roughly 80% being singletons, with the ten largest covering roughly 3.1%. Sequencing was done on a sample of PBMCs. Receptors originate from a man aged 35-49 years in good health and CMV-seropositive.

V and J are TRBV19 and TRBJ2-1, with a possible D match to TRBD1 (6 bases). The length of the CDR3 is 15 residues. Germline CDR1 LNHDA, CDR2 SQIVND (reference sequence). V lost 3 bases to trimming and J lost 0 bases, with 9 bases between them. The CDR3 here is CASSMDSSSYNEQFF. For the CDR3, the DNA is TGTGCCAGTAGTATGGACAGCAGCTCCTACAATGAGCAGTTCTTC.

V and J are TRBV27 and TRBJ2-3; 9 bases line up with TRBD1. The length of the CDR3 is 14 residues. With V trimmed by 1 base and J by 8 bases, 4 bases remained unmatched. Germline loops: CDR1 MNHEY, CDR2 SMNVEV (reference sequence). The CDR3 DNA reads as TGTGCCAGCAGTTTATTCGGACAGGGGAGTACGCAGTATTTT. Translating it yields CASSLFGQGSTQYF.

This chain links TRBV6-4 with TRBJ2-3; 8 bases agree with TRBD2. The CDR3 covers 16 residues. Looked up from germline, CDR1 is MRHNA and CDR2 is SNTAGT. The J segment lost 0 bases and the V segment lost 3 bases, leaving 5 bases of the junction unmatched. This CDR3 is CASSEFTSGSTDTQYF. Written as DNA, the CDR3 is TGTGCCAGCAGTGAGTTTACTAGCGGAAGCACAGATACGCAGTATTTT.

The rearrangement links TRBV11-3 to TRBJ2-1; D may be TRBD1 (5 bases). V shed 0 bases and J shed 6 bases, with 18 bases lying between them. CDR1 SGHNT and CDR2 YENEEA come from the germline V gene. The CDR3 consists of 17 residues. This CDR3 reads CASSLDTWGSGTNEQFF. Written as DNA, the CDR3 is TGTGCCAGCAGCTTAGATACATGGGGCTCTGGTACCAATGAGCAGTTCTTC.

The CDR3 loop is CASRGQGASNQPQHF. The CDR3 nucleotides are TGTGCCAGCAGGGGACAGGGGGCAAGCAATCAGCCCCAGCATTTT. The chain has TRBV6-5 and TRBJ1-5; TRBD1 matches 12 bases. The germline CDR1 and CDR2 sequences are MNHEY and SVGAGI. V trimming: 6 bases; J trimming: 1 base; junction bases outside the gene matches: 1. This CDR3 is 15 amino acids long.

The rearrangement uses TRBV9 and TRBJ2-5, with a tentative D call TRBD1 (6 bases). This CDR3 has 14 residues. Germline V gene data show CDR1 as SGDLS and CDR2 as YYNGEE. The V and J ends lost 3 bases and 5 bases respectively, with 14 bases between them. CDR3 bases: TGTGCCAGCAGCGGCACAGGGATGTGGGAGACCCAGTACTTC. This translates into CASSGTGMWETQYF.

V is TRBV5-6 and J is TRBJ1-2, with 8 bases matching TRBD1. The CDR3 consists of 14 residues. Trimming removed 0 bases from V and 8 bases from J; junction bases left unmatched: 6. CDR1 is SGHDT, CDR2 YYEEEE, per germline. The CDR3 region is CASSLGQGARGYTF. The CDR3 DNA sequence: TGTGCCAGCAGCTTGGGGCAGGGGGCTAGAGGCTACACCTTC.

This clone was recorded once. The rearrangement links TRBV30 to TRBJ1-3, with unresolved D. Trimming removed 1 base from V and 1 base from J, with 5 bases in between. CDR3 length: 13 residues. Germline values: CDR1 GTSNPN, CDR2 SVGIG (reference sequence). This CDR3 is CAWSAGSGNTIYF. CDR3 nucleotide sequence: TGTGCCTGGAGTGCAGGTTCTGGAAACACCATATATTTT.

V usage is TRBV2 and J usage is TRBJ2-7; no clear D gene. From germline, CDR1 is SNHLY and CDR2 FYNNEI. This CDR3 region has 14 residues. The V end lost 2 bases, the J end lost 0 bases, and 8 bases lay between the germline ends. CDR3 residues: CASSELTPSYEQYF. Written as DNA, the CDR3 is TGTGCCAGCAGTGAACTAACTCCCTCCTACGAGCAGTACTTC.

The gene calls are TRBV5-1 and TRBJ1-5; D is possibly TRBD1 (5 bases). Germline V gives CDR1 SGHRS, CDR2 YFSETQ. Trimming pared 0 bases from V and 6 bases from J, leaving 10 bases between. This CDR3 has 14 residues. The DNA of the CDR3 is TGCGCCAGCAGCTTGGACCAGGGATCTCAGCCCCAGCATTTT. Translated, it gives CASSLDQGSQPQHF.

The V call is TRBV14, the J call TRBJ2-1; 11 bases are shared with TRBD2. The V gene end was trimmed by 3 bases and the J gene end by 6 bases; junction bases not matched to a gene: 7. The CDR3 covers 16 residues. The germline gives CDR1 SGHDN, CDR2 FVKESK. The CDR3 is CASSQRLAGRFNEQFF. The CDR3 coding sequence is TGTGCCAGCAGCCAGAGACTAGCGGGAAGATTCAATGAGCAGTTCTTC.

CDR3 coding DNA: TGCGCCAGCAGCCAAGAAGCGGGGGCCGGGGAGCTGTTTTTT. It translates to CASSQEAGAGELFF. The chain combines TRBV4-1 with TRBJ2-2; 8 bases are shared with TRBD2. The V gene end was trimmed by 0 bases and the J gene end by 6 bases; junction bases not matched to a gene: 0. The V gene's germline CDR1 is MGHRA and CDR2 YSYEKL. The CDR3 sequence is 14 residues long.

The CDR3 sequence is CASSSYSVRLAKNIQYF. The CDR3, as DNA: TGTGCCAGCAGCTCGTATTCGGTGAGACTAGCCAAAAACATTCAGTACTTC. The rearrangement uses TRBV11-2 and TRBJ2-4; D ambiguous. The CDR3 contains 17 residues. V gave up 4 bases and J gave up 0 bases, with 16 bases separating them. CDR1 and CDR2 (germline): SGHAT, FQNNGV.

The chain has TRBV5-5 and TRBJ2-3; a weak D match, TRBD2 (5 bases). The germline CDR1 and CDR2 sequences are SGHKS and YYEKEE (reference sequence). V was clipped by 4 bases and J by 1 base, with 16 bases between them. The CDR3 totals 16 residues. Written as DNA, the CDR3 is TGTGCCAGCAGCCCTCTGGGTGAGGGCGGCACAGATACGCAGTATTTT. It is translated as CASSPLGEGGTDTQYF.

This CDR3 reads CASAGGNSGNTIYF. The CDR3 nucleotides are TGTGCCAGCGCAGGGGGGAACTCTGGAAACACCATATATTTT. The genes are TRBV6-6 and TRBJ1-3; 7 bases match TRBD1. Germline V CDR1 and CDR2: MNHNY, SVGAGI (reference sequence). The V and J ends lost 8 bases and 0 bases, in that order; junction bases with no gene match: 4. The CDR3 runs to 14 residues.

The chain employs TRBV25-1 and TRBJ2-3; tentatively, D is TRBD1 (6 bases). The ends were cut back, 4 bases at V and 1 base at J, with 9 bases in the middle. Germline CDR1 and CDR2: MGHDK and SYGVNS. The CDR3 totals 14 residues. CDR3 sequence (DNA): TGTGCCAGCAGTGGGGGGCTTGGCACAGATACGCAGTATTTT. It is translated as CASSGGLGTDTQYF. Supplemented by reference TRBV25-1 and TRBJ2-3, the full variable domain reads EADIYQTPRYLVIGTGKKITLECSQTMGHDKMYWYQQDPGMELHLIHYSYGVNSTEKGDLSSESTVSRIRTEHFPLTLESARPSHTSQYLCASSGGLGTDTQYFGPGTRLTVL.

This clone was seen just once. This chain joins TRBV5-5 and TRBJ1-2; 10 nucleotides match TRBD1. The J segment lost 0 bases and the V segment lost 1 base, leaving 6 bases of the junction unmatched. CDR3 length equals 17 residues. CDR1 SGHKS and CDR2 YYEKEE come from the germline V gene (reference sequence). The DNA for the CDR3 is TGTGCCAGCAGCTTGTGGGACAGGGGCCTTTCTAACTATGGCTACACCTTC. It translates to CASSLWDRGLSNYGYTF.

CDR3 sequence: CASSTGGQVNEQFF. The CDR3 nucleotides read TGTGCCAGTAGTACCGGGGGGCAGGTCAATGAGCAGTTCTTC. This chain uses TRBV19 with TRBJ2-1, with a possible D match to TRBD2 (7 bases). The V end lost 4 bases, the J end lost 6 bases, and 13 bases lay between the germline ends. This CDR3 comprises 14 residues. The germline V gene encodes CDR1 LNHDA and CDR2 SQIVND (reference sequence). Full variable domain (remainder filled in from reference TRBV19 and TRBJ2-1): DGGITQSPKYLFRKEGQNVTLSCEQNLNHDAMYWYRQDPGQGLRLIYYSQIVNDFQKGDIAEGYSVSREKKESFPLTVTSAQKNPTAFYLCASSTGGQVNEQFFGPGTRLTVL.